The clone carrying this TCR beta chain was detected once. This may stem from a read error, because a much larger clone lies one nucleotide away. The data stem from a study of tumor-infiltrating lymphocytes in primary liver carcinoma. With approximately 470 ng total RNA as template and a constant-region primer, TCR beta cDNA was made. ARM-PCR was slightly modified, and three nested multiplex PCR rounds with it gave rise to the TCR beta libraries. With TRBV1-TRBV30 forward primers and a C-beta reverse primer, the first two PCR rounds were run for roughly 10 cycles each. TCRdb re-called the multiplex PCR reads with MiXCR, one entry per CDR3 protein. The sample consists of roughly 25,000 distinct CDR3 sequences, approximately 71% of them appearing once. Germline loops: CDR1 SGHTA, CDR2 FQGNSA. The length of the CDR3 is 15 residues. V lost 6 bases, J lost 2 bases, and 15 bases lay in between. Between 20 and 30 mg of unsorted bulk tissue served as the source from which RNA and DNA were co-extracted. Sampling of every tumor involved five separate regions. These included the tumor centre.

The sample consisted of liver tumor tissue from sampling region 5. Subset described: tumor region T5, tumor centre. The V call is TRBV7-2, the J call TRBJ2-3; no firm D call. The sequence was obtained from a woman in her twenties or thirties with primary liver carcinoma and hepatitis B virus infection. This CDR3 is CASSLSYSNTDTQYF. DNA for the CDR3: TGTGCCAGCAGTCTTAGTTATTCTAACACAGATACGCAGTATTTT.